This entry describes one T cell receptor beta chain. This clone was counted a few times. This receptor's antigen is unknown. There are no base qualities to consult, and no much larger clone falls within one base. TCRbeta CDR3 regions were immunosequenced from genomic DNA with the immunoSEQ Assay. Before high-throughput sequencing, genomic DNA was amplified using bias-controlled multiplex PCR. In the paper's pipeline: To quantify the absolute abundance of each unique TCRbeta CDR3 region, the sequences were collapsed and filtered. Clonality was defined as 1 minus Pielou's evenness and was calculated using productive rearrangements only. Tumor T-cell fraction was computed by normalizing TCRbeta template counts to usable DNA, estimated from several housekeeping genes. Clones with significantly greater frequencies in on-treatment versus baseline samples were identified using a previously published method. In TCRdb, the immuneACCESS table is reduced to in-frame sequences with V and J assigned. These tables do not hold every clone; where another copy was compared, an unresolved V gene accounts for under half, and the others remain unexplained. V and J calls and clone size follow that table, whereas D and trimming were derived from the DNA. The sample has approximately 8,700 clones on record, less than 25% of them singletons. Jointly, the top ten make up 17% of the sample.

The cysteine opens and the phenylalanine closes a CDR3 of 17 amino acids. The DNA shown is the 51-base CDR3, in frame from base 1. V is shortened by 4 bases, J by 1 base, and the region joining them spans 16 bases. The CDR1 and CDR2 encoded by the germline V gene are MDHEN and SYDVKM. The record originates from a study of sequential checkpoint blockade in melanoma (dated by TCRdb to about 2019). Regarding the complete study: In a 1:1 randomization, patients received either first-line nivolumab then ipilimumab (arm A) or ipilimumab then nivolumab (arm B). Both trial sequences were followed by maintenance nivolumab. Over 20 patients had matched tumor biopsies taken before treatment and at week 13, after single-agent nivolumab (arm A) or ipilimumab (arm B). The same lesion was the source of 75% to 90% of the matched pre- and post-treatment tumor biopsy pairs. DNA from 91 pretreatment melanoma tumor samples underwent TCRbeta immunosequencing. Overall study outcomes, separate from this receptor: Among patients in arm A, the nivolumab-first arm, pretreatment tumor TIL clonality was associated with response (P = .04). Small sample sizes and reduced statistical power limited the analyses of tumor T-cell fraction within each arm. Patients with increases in tumor T-cell fraction and clonality by week 13 were approximately 30 times more likely to achieve clinical benefit. The model for predicting response that combines TCR metrics with mutation burden needs to be validated in larger, independent patient cohorts. Tumor T-cell fraction and clonality correlated with PD-L1 staining and CD8+ T-cell counts but not with mutational load.

The treatment or condition label on this specimen signifies: randomized to nivolumab then ipilimumab (arm A) or the reverse (arm B). None of the patients in the trial had previously been given DNA-damaging chemotherapy. The samples were obtained from melanoma patients enrolled in CheckMate 064, an open-label, randomized phase II trial testing sequential checkpoint blockade. Genomic DNA from formalin-fixed paraffin-embedded (FFPE) tissue samples was used for tumor TCR sequencing. The source of this sequence is a human donor with melanoma. This chain is built from TRBV28 and TRBJ2-2; no D gene can be assigned with confidence. Sequencing used tumor tissue (inferred from file names), obtained from a patient given nivolumab and ipilimumab in sequence. The nucleotides read TGTGCCAGCAGTTCCATACGGTCTGACAAGAACACCGGGGAGCTGTTTTTT. Translated, this gives CASSSIRSDKNTGELFF.